This section outlines one TCR beta chain sequence together with its context. This clone was seen once. No cognate antigen has been identified for it. Nothing much larger sits one base from this clone, and base qualities are not available. The library came from the immunoSEQ multiplex PCR assay. TCRdb holds this immuneACCESS table with in-frame rearrangements only. Some clones are missing; in checked studies, unresolved V genes explain under half, and the rest has no known cause. For this sample the table gives fewer than 40,000 clones, of which 87% were detected only once. The ten biggest clones cover more than 0.8% of the sample. This specimen comes from a study of T cells in narcolepsy (dated by TCRdb to about 2018). With respect to the entire study: The study enrolled patients with narcolepsy type 1 or type 2 (NT1, NT2) together with healthy control donors. The study sought autoreactive T cells targeting hypocretin neuron self-antigens (hypocretin, TRIB2) in narcolepsy patients, using TCR Vbeta sequencing to track clonotypes in blood and CSF. Overall study results and their limits: Autoreactive clonotypes were reported to be detected serially in the blood of the same patients and of different patients, but not in the blood of healthy controls. Some blood memory CD4+ repertoires from patients and controls contained no sequences matching autoreactive T cell clones. HCRT-specific and TRIB2-specific autoreactive clonotypes were highlighted in plots that compared CD4+ T cell clonotypes in CSF versus blood from the same patient. Numbers of sequenced blood memory CD4+ clonotypes were comparable, averaging approximately 42,000 in patients and approximately 30,000 in controls.

The germline V gene (reference sequence) gives CDR1 as SGHNT and CDR2 as YYREEE. Taken from cysteine to phenylalanine, the CDR3 has 13 residues. Just CDR3 DNA is preserved here, 39 bases in frame from base 1. V loses 3 bases at its end and J loses 7 bases; junction bases beyond the gene matches: 3. Memory CD4+ T cells were sorted ex vivo from peripheral blood of narcolepsy patients and healthy controls for TCR Vbeta sequencing. This receptor was taken from a human donor with narcolepsy. The chain is made from TRBV5-4 and TRBJ2-1, with 8 junctional bases fitting TRBD2. Sequenced input: CD45RA- memory CD4+ T cells from PBMCs. The cell subset or site label corresponds to: memory T cells sorted ex vivo from peripheral blood. The DNA reads as follows: TGTGCCAGCAGCTATATAGCGGGGAATGAGCAGTTCTTC. Its protein reads: CASSYIAGNEQFF.